This T cell receptor beta chain was identified in a study of blood T cell repertoires in COVID-19. The CDR3 consists of 16 residues. Germline-derived CDR1 and CDR2 are SGHDT and YYEEEE. V dropped 2 bases and J dropped 5; count of bases not matched to a gene: 10. Measured with immunoSEQ multiplex PCR; TCRdb has only the in-frame clones, and not every one. The data show 30,000 to 40,000 clones, with around 89% seen just once and approximately 26% held by the top ten. The genes are TRBV5-6 and TRBJ2-1; TRBD2 aligns across 7 bases. The sequence came from a man aged 60 to 69 with active or convalescent COVID-19. Source material: peripheral blood. For the CDR3, the DNA is TGTGCCAGCAGCTTTGAAAGGCGGGAGATCAACAATGAGCAGTTCTTC. It encodes CASSFERREINNEQFF.